The sample holds a few counts of the clone carrying this T cell receptor beta chain. Its target is not known. This entry comes from a study of blood T cells in healthy people across ages. The study recruited healthy Caucasian donors from Russia who were aged about 6 to 100. Findings and limits, study-wide: There was a strong correlation between TCR beta diversity and naive T cell percentage. The fall in TCR beta diversity per million T cells was roughly linear with age. It was the long-lived donors that had more naive CD4+ cells and higher diversity than aged donors.

Combining a sample-barcoded 5' primer with a J-beta primer mix, a second PCR ran for roughly 7 to 11 cycles. MiXCR, run by TCRdb on the 5' RACE reads, gives a single entry per CDR3 protein. This sample has approximately 2,000,000 distinct CDR3 sequences, with about 39% found just once. The CDR3 runs to 14 residues. CDR1 is PRHDT and CDR2 is FYEKMQ in the germline V gene (reference sequence). Trimming shortened V by 5 bases and J by 3 bases, and 12 bases separated the two germline ends. V and J are TRBV13 and TRBJ2-3; no clear D. This sequence was found in a human donor in good health. Sequenced material: blood. The CDR3 DNA reads as TGTGCCAGCAGCCCCGCGCAGAATACAGATACGCAGTATTTT. This translates into CASSPAQNTDTQYF.